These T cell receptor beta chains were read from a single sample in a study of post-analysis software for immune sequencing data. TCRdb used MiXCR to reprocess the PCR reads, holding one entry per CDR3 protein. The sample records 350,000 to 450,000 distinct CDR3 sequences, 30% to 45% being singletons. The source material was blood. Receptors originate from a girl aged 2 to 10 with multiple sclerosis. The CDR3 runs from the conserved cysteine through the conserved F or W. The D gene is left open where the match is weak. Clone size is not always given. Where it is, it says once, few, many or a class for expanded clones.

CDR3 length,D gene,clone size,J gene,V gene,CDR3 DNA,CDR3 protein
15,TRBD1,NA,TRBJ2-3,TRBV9,TGTGCCAGCAGCGCGGGGACAGGATTAGGGGATACGCAGTATTTT,CASSAGTGLGDTQYF
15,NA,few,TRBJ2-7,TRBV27,TGTGCCAGCAGTCCCCCCCTAAGACAAGACCGCGAGCAGTACTTC,CASSPPLRQDREQYF
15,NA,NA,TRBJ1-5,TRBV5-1,TGCGCCAGCAGCTTGGCAGGGGCTCGGCATCAGCCCCAGCATTTT,CASSLAGARHQPQHF
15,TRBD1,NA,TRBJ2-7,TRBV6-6,TGTGCCAGCAGTTACGGGGACAGGACGCACTACGAGCAGTACTTC,CASSYGDRTHYEQYF
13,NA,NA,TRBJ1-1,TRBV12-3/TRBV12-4,TGTGCCAGCAGTTTATGGGTAGACACTGAAGCTTTCTTT,CASSLWVDTEAFF
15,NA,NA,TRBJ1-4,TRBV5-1,TGCGCCAGCAGCTGGGACGGATCAACTAATGAAAAACTGTTTTTT,CASSWDGSTNEKLFF
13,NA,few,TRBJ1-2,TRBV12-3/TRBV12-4,TGTGCCAGCAGCCCGGACCCCCGAGGGGGCTACACCTTC,CASSPDPRGGYTF
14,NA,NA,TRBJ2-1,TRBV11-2,TGTGCCAGCAGCTTAGGACTAGAGGTCAATGAGCAGTTCTTC,CASSLGLEVNEQFF
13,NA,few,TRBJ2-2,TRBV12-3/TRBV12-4,TGTGCCAGCAGTTTTTGGGTTACCGGGGAGCTGTTTTTT,CASSFWVTGELFF
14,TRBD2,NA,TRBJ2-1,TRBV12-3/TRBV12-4,TGTGCCAGCAGGCCGGGACTAGTGAACAATGAGCAGTTCTTC,CASRPGLVNNEQFF
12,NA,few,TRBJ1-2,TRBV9,TGTGCCAGCAGCGTAGGCAGCTATGGCTACACCTTC,CASSVGSYGYTF
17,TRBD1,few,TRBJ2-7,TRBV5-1,TGCGCCAACAGCCCCCCCGGGGACAGCTATGGATCCTGCGAGCAGTACTTC,CANSPPGDSYGSCEQYF
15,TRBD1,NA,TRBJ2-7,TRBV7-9,TGTGCCAGCAGCAACCGGGACAGTAGCTCCTACGAGCAGTACTTC,CASSNRDSSSYEQYF
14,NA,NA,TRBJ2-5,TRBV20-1,TGCAGTGCTCCTGAGATTTTTGGGGGAGAGACCCAGTACTTC,CSAPEIFGGETQYF
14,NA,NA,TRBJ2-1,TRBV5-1,TGCGCCAGCAGCGAGAGAACAATCCACAATGAGCAGTTCTTC,CASSERTIHNEQFF
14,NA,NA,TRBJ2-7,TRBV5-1,TGCGCCAGCAGCCAACAGGGATCTCACTACGAGCAGTACTTC,CASSQQGSHYEQYF
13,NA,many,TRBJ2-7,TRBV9,TGTGCCAGCAGCGAGGGACTTTCCTACGAGCAGTACTTC,CASSEGLSYEQYF
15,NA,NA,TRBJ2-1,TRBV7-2,TGTGCCAGCAGCTTAGTCAGTGCCTCCTACAATGAGCAGTTCTTC,CASSLVSASYNEQFF
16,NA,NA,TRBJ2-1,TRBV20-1,TGCAGTGCTAGAGAGGCAGACGGTACGTCCTACAATGAGCAGTTCTTC,CSAREADGTSYNEQFF
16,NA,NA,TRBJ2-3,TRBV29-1,TGCAGCGTTGAGGGAGCCAGGGCGGTGGGCACAGATACGCAGTATTTT,CSVEGARAVGTDTQYF
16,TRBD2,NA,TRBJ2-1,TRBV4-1,TGCGCCAGCAGCCAGCCTGGGACTAGCGGCTACAATGAGCAGTTCTTC,CASSQPGTSGYNEQFF
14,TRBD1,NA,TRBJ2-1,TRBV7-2,TGTGCCAGCAGCTCTCGACAGGGCAGCAATGAGCAGTTCTTC,CASSSRQGSNEQFF
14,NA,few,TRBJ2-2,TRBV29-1,TGCAACTATTCAACCCCCAGGGACACCGGGGAGCTGTTTTTT,CNYSTPRDTGELFF
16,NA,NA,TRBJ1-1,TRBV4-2,TGTGCCAGCAGCCAAGCCAACGTAGCTACGAACACTGAAGCTTTCTTT,CASSQANVATNTEAFF
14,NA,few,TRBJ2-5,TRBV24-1,TGTGCCACCAGTGAAAGTAGCCTGGAAGAGACCCAGTACTTC,CATSESSLEETQYF
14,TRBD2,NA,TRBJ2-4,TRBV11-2,TGTGCCAGCAGCTCCAAATTTGGGGGGGTCATTCAGTACTTC,CASSSKFGGVIQYF
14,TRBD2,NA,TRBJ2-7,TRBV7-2,TGTGCCACCGCTAGCGGGAGTCTCTCCTACGAGCAGTACTTC,CATASGSLSYEQYF
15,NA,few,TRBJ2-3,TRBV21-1,TGTGCCAGCAGCAAACGAGGAGGGAGCACGGCTACGCAGTATTTT,CASSKRGGSTATQYF
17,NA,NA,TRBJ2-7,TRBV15,TGTGCCACCAGCAGAGATCCGACAGTTTCATGGGGGAATGAGCAGTACTTC,CATSRDPTVSWGNEQYF
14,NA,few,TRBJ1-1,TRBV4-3,TGCGCCAGCAGCCAAGAGTGGGGGGACACTGAAGCTTTCTTT,CASSQEWGDTEAFF
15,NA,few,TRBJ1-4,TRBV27,TGTGCCAGCAGTTCGTACGGACAGTTTGGGGAAAAACTGTTTTTT,CASSSYGQFGEKLFF
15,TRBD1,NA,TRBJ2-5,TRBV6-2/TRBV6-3,TGTGCCAGCAGTCGACTCGCCGACAGGGAAGAGACCCAGTACTTC,CASSRLADREETQYF
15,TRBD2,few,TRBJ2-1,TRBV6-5,TGTGCCAGCAGTTATGGGGGAGGGCTCAACAATGAGCAGTTCTTC,CASSYGGGLNNEQFF
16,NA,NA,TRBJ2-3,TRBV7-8,TGTGCCAACAGCTTAGATGGGGTAAAGAGCACAGATACGCAGTATTTT,CANSLDGVKSTDTQYF
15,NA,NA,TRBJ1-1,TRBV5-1,TGCGCCAGCAGCTTGGAATGGCCCGGGGACACTGAAGCTTTCTTT,CASSLEWPGDTEAFF
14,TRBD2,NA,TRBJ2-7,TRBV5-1,TGCGCCAGCAGCGGGGGGGGGTCCTACAATGAGCAGTACTTC,CASSGGGSYNEQYF
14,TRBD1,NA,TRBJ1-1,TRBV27,TGTGCCAGCAGCCGCCGACAGGGGGGAAGTGAAGCTTTCTTT,CASSRRQGGSEAFF
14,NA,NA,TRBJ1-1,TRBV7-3,TGTGCCAGCAGCTTCGAGGCCCTGAACACTGAAGCTTTCTTT,CASSFEALNTEAFF